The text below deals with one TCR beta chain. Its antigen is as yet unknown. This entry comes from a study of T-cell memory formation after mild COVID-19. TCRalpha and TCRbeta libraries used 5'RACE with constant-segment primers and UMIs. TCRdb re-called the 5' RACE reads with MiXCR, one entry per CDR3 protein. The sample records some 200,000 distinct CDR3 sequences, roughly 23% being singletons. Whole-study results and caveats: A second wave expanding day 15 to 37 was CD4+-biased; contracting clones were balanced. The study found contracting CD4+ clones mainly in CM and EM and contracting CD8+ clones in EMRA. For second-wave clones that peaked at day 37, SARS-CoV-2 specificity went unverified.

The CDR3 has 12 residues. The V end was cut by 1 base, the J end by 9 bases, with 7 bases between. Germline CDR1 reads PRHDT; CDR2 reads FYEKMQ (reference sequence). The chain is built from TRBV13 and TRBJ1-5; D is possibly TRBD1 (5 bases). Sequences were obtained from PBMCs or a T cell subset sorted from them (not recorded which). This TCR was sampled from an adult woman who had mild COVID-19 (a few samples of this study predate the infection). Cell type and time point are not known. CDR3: CASSLVGGPQHF. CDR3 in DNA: TGTGCCAGCAGCTTAGTGGGGGGGCCCCAGCATTTT.